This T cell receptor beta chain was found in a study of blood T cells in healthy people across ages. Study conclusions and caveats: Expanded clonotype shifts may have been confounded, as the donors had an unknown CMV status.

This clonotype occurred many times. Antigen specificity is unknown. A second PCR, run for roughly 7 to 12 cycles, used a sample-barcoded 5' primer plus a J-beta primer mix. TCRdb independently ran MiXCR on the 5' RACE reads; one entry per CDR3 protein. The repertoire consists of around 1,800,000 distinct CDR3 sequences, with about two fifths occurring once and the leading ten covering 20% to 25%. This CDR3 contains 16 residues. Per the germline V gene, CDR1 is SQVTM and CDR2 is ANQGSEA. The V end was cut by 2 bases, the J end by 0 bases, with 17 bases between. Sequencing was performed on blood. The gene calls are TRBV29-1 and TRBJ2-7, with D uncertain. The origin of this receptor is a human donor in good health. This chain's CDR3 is CSVESAAGGRSYEQYF. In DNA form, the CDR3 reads TGCAGCGTTGAATCCGCGGCAGGCGGACGCTCCTACGAGCAGTACTTC.